The 25 T cell receptor beta chains in this list originate from one sample, sequenced in a study of blood T cell repertoires in COVID-19. The protocol was immunoSEQ multiplex PCR, while the TCRdb copy is restricted to in-frame clones and leaves out a portion. The sample carries roughly 380,000 clones, roughly four fifths recorded once. The material sequenced was peripheral blood. The receptor set was obtained from a human donor with acute or convalescent COVID-19. The donor label of this sample is uncertain.

Notes on this clone: Relative to the germline gene, one junction end is altered; a read error may explain this. The chain recombines TRBV29-1 with TRBJ1-2, with TRBD1 as a possible D gene (5 bases). Germline V gene sequence: CDR1 SQVTM, CDR2 ANQGSEA. CDR3 length: 13 amino acids. The CDR3 bases are TGCAGCGCCGGGGGGGGAAGGAACTCTGGCTACACCTTC. Protein sequence: CSAGGGRNSGYTF.

The chain couples TRBV18 to TRBJ1-5; D call uncertain. Trimming stripped 2 bases from V and 6 bases from J, with 14 bases between. The CDR3 covers 15 residues. Germline CDR1 and CDR2: KGHSH and LQKENI. The CDR3 is CASSPTGVGGQPQHF. The CDR3 region has the DNA TGTGCCAGCTCACCAACCGGGGTGGGTGGTCAGCCCCAGCATTTT.

The chain is built from TRBV2 and TRBJ2-5; tentatively, D is TRBD2 (5 bases). The V end lost 2 bases, the J end lost 5 bases, and 15 bases lay between the germline ends. This CDR3 has 15 amino acids. Germline lookup yields CDR1 SNHLY and CDR2 FYNNEI. CDR3 loop: CASSERRTRGETQYF. CDR3 coding DNA: TGTGCCAGCAGTGAACGGAGAACTAGAGGGGAGACCCAGTACTTC. The full variable domain, rest sourced from reference TRBV2 and TRBJ2-5, is EPEVTQTPSHQVTQMGQEVILRCVPISNHLYFYWYRQILGQKVEFLVSFYNNEISEKSEIFDDQFSVERPDGSNFTLKIRSTKLEDSAMYFCASSERRTRGETQYFGPGTRLLVL.

This clone came up a few times. This chain uses TRBV3-1 (or the pseudogene TRBV3-2) with TRBJ2-1; D uncertain. V lost 4 bases and J lost 2, with 12 bases in between. The CDR3 covers 15 residues. Per the germline V gene, CDR1 is LGHDT and CDR2 is YNNKEL (reference sequence). In DNA, the CDR3 is TGTGCCAGCAGCCGCTACGAGTCCCCCTACAATGAGCAGTTCTTC. The encoded protein is CASSRYESPYNEQFF.

The J gene is TRBJ2-3, the V gene TRBV6-2 or TRBV6-3; 14 bases agree with TRBD2. Trimming at V came to 5 bases and at J to 4 bases, leaving 5 bases not matched to a gene. The CDR3 totals 16 residues. Germline CDR1 MNHEY, CDR2 SVGEGT. CDR3 nucleotides: TGTGCCAGCAGTCCCCGGACTAGCGGGGGGCCAGATACGCAGTATTTT. The encoded protein is CASSPRTSGGPDTQYF.

For this clone: This sample also contains other DNA sequences that code for the same CDR3. The chain employs TRBV7-9 and TRBJ1-2, with D unclear. V lost 1 base to trimming and J lost 7 bases, with 13 bases between them. CDR3 length: 14 amino acids. The germline CDR1 and CDR2 sequences are SEHNR and FQNEAQ (reference sequence). CDR3 sequence: CASSLGRDRGGYTF. The CDR3 DNA reads TGTGCCAGCAGCTTAGGTCGGGATAGAGGTGGCTACACCTTC.

The chain uses TRBV19 and TRBJ1-2, with 9 bases lining up with TRBD1. The CDR3 totals 13 residues. The germline gives CDR1 LNHDA, CDR2 SQIVND (reference sequence). J gave up 8 bases and V 6 bases, and 7 bases lay outside the gene matches. This chain's CDR3 is CASRSTGGRGYTF. Written as DNA, the CDR3 is TGTGCCAGTAGATCGACAGGGGGACGAGGCTACACCTTC.

The V call is TRBV27, the J call TRBJ2-7, with 9 bases aligning to TRBD1. The length of the CDR3 is 15 residues. J lost 3 bases, V lost 4 bases, and 7 bases had no gene match. Germline V CDR1 and CDR2: MNHEY, SMNVEV (reference sequence). This chain's CDR3 is CASSSDRGRNYEQYF. The CDR3 DNA follows: TGTGCCAGCAGTTCAGACAGGGGGAGAAACTACGAGCAGTACTTC.

This clone was observed a single time. The rearrangement joins TRBV11-2 to TRBJ2-3; possibly TRBD1 for D (6 bases). CDR1 is SGHAT and CDR2 is FQNNGV in the germline V gene. There are 15 residues in the CDR3. With 3 bases removed from V and 8 bases from J, the gap between germline ends came to 18 bases. DNA of the CDR3: TGTGCCAGCAGCTTCTTAAGGGGGTCGGGGAGTACGCAGTATTTT. Protein: CASSFLRGSGSTQYF.

On this clone itself: Other DNA sequences in this specimen translate into the identical CDR3. J is TRBJ2-6 and V is TRBV6-6; possible D gene TRBD1, 6 bases. V lost 7 bases and J 0 bases, leaving 10 bases between the germline ends. Germline-derived CDR1 and CDR2 are MNHNY and SVGAGI (reference sequence). The CDR3 has 15 residues. CDR3 bases: TGTGCCAGCACCCAAGGGGGCTCTGGGGCCAACGTCCTGACTTTC. Protein sequence: CASTQGGSGANVLTF.

The genes are TRBV7-8 and TRBJ1-2; 7 nucleotides align to TRBD1. V lost 1 base and J lost 3; bases outside the gene matches: 2. CDR1 and CDR2 (germline): SGHVS, FQNEAQ. The CDR3 contains 14 residues. CDR3 bases: TGTGCCAGCAGCTTAGGACAGGGAGACTATGGCTACACCTTC. This encodes CASSLGQGDYGYTF.

CDR3 loop: CASSPRSSTGQETQYF. The CDR3 coding sequence is TGTGCCAGCTCACCAAGGTCGTCGACGGGCCAAGAGACCCAGTACTTC. The rearrangement joins TRBV18 to TRBJ2-5; no reliable D call. The CDR3 loop spans 16 amino acids. V gave up 2 bases and J gave up 1 base, with 14 bases separating them. CDR1 and CDR2 (germline): KGHSH, LQKENI.

The rearrangement uses TRBV11-3 and TRBJ1-2; 10 nucleotides agree with TRBD1. With 4 bases clipped from V and 1 base from J, the junction kept 6 bases outside the gene matches. Germline V lookup: CDR1 SGHNT, CDR2 YENEEA. The CDR3 covers 16 residues. DNA for the CDR3: TGTGCCAGCAGCTCGCTCCGGGACAGGGGTAACTATGGCTACACCTTC. Its translation is CASSSLRDRGNYGYTF. Full variable domain (rest looked up from reference TRBV11-3 and TRBJ1-2): EAGVVQSPRYKIIEKKQPVAFWCNPISGHNTLYWYLQNLGQGPELLIRYENEEAVDDSQLPKDRFSAERLKGVDSTLKIQPAELGDSAVYLCASSSLRDRGNYGYTFGSGTRLTVV.

The chain couples TRBV18 to TRBJ2-5, with D possibly matching TRBD1 (5 bases). Germline assignment: CDR1 KGHSH and CDR2 LQKENI. The CDR3 is made up of 14 amino acids. V was cut by 3 bases and J by 5 bases, with 13 bases left in between. The CDR3 protein is CASSPAGPGETQYF. As DNA, the CDR3 is TGTGCCAGCTCACCGGCAGGGCCTGGGGAGACCCAGTACTTC.

This clone was picked up one time. The chain has TRBV19 and TRBJ2-7, with 7 bases aligning to TRBD1. The CDR3 is 14 residues long. Trimming removed 4 bases from V and 2 bases from J; junction bases left unmatched: 5. Germline V lookup: CDR1 LNHDA, CDR2 SQIVND (reference sequence). The CDR3 DNA is TGTGCCAGTAGTACGGACAGGTGGACCTACGAGCAGTACTTC. Amino acids: CASSTDRWTYEQYF.

The chain combines TRBV1 with TRBJ2-2; the tabulated D call, TRBD2, remains unverified against the DNA. TRBV1 has pseudogene status. The CDR3 is made up of 13 amino acids. The CDR3 DNA is TGCACCAGCAGCCAATCTAGCGACGAGGAGCTGTTTTTT. As protein: CTSSQSSDEELFF.

The chain links TRBV2 to TRBJ2-7, with 7 bases aligning to TRBD2. Germline lookup yields CDR1 SNHLY and CDR2 FYNNEI. V shed 6 bases, J shed 7 bases, and the junction held 9 bases outside the gene matches. The CDR3 has 13 residues. CDR3: CASSPTSVGEQYF. DNA of the CDR3: TGTGCCAGCAGCCCCACTAGCGTCGGGGAGCAGTACTTC.

The sample holds one count of this clone. The rearrangement joins TRBV30 to TRBJ2-1, with a tentative D call TRBD1 (5 bases). The germline CDR1 and CDR2 sequences are GTSNPN and SVGIG (reference sequence). The V and J ends lost 2 bases and 7 bases respectively, with 9 bases between them. The CDR3 is 12 amino acids. The CDR3 is CAWSTQVNEQFF. The CDR3 DNA is TGTGCCTGGAGTACACAGGTGAATGAGCAGTTCTTC.

The chain joins TRBV4-2 to TRBJ2-3; 7 bases fit TRBD2. The CDR3 spans 15 residues. V lost 6 bases, J lost 4 bases, and 10 bases stayed unmatched. Germline loops: CDR1 LGHNA, CDR2 YNFKEQ. The CDR3, as DNA: TGTGCCAGCAGAGAGGGCGGGAGAATGTCAGATACGCAGTATTTT. Residues: CASREGGRMSDTQYF.

This chain links TRBV10-2 with TRBJ2-7; 8 nucleotides align to TRBD2. Germline-derived CDR1 and CDR2 are WSHSY and SAAADI. V dropped 3 bases and J dropped 5; count of bases not matched to a gene: 9. This CDR3 is 15 amino acids long. CDR3 nucleotide sequence: TGCGCCAGCAGTGATGGGGGAGCGGGGGCGGACGAGCAGTACTTC. Protein sequence: CASSDGGAGADEQYF.

The CDR3 loop is CASSPRTTQNIQYF. The CDR3 DNA follows: TGTGCCAGCTCACCTCGGACTACCCAAAACATTCAGTACTTC. The V call is TRBV18, the J call TRBJ2-4; tentative D call: TRBD2 (6 bases). Germline loops: CDR1 KGHSH, CDR2 LQKENI. V lost 3 bases and J 5 bases, leaving 11 bases between the germline ends. The CDR3 covers 14 residues.

CDR3 nucleotide sequence: TGTGCCAATGGGCGGGGACCTAATCAGCCCCAGCATTTT. Translated: CANGRGPNQPQHF. V gene TRBV28 combines with J gene TRBJ1-5, with a tentative D call TRBD1 (5 bases). The V and J ends lost 10 bases and 4 bases respectively, with 14 bases between them. The CDR3 loop spans 13 amino acids. CDR1 is MDHEN and CDR2 is SYDVKM in the germline V gene.

This clone was seen just once. The rearrangement joins TRBV25-1 to TRBJ1-5; tentative D call: TRBD1 (6 bases). This CDR3 spans 15 amino acids. Germline CDR1 reads MGHDK; CDR2 reads SYGVNS. The V end lost 5 bases, the J end lost 4 bases, and 15 bases lay between the germline ends. Here the CDR3 DNA reads TGTGCCAGCAGTCCCAGGGGATTAGGGAATCAGCCCCAGCATTTT. Protein sequence: CASSPRGLGNQPQHF.

The chain has TRBV6-6 and TRBJ1-6; 7 bases map to TRBD1. Germline V gene sequence: CDR1 MNHNY, CDR2 SVGAGI (reference sequence). The V and J ends lost 6 bases and 14 bases, in that order; junction bases with no gene match: 4. CDR3 length: 11 residues. The DNA of the CDR3 is TGTGCCAGCAGCCGAGACAGGGCCCTCCACTTT. Amino acids: CASSRDRALHF.

The rearrangement joins TRBV3-1 (or the pseudogene TRBV3-2) to TRBJ1-1; TRBD1 agrees at 8 bases. CDR1 and CDR2 (germline): LGHDT, YNNKEL (reference sequence). This CDR3 region has 15 residues. V shed 0 bases, J shed 7 bases, and the junction held 7 bases outside the gene matches. CDR3 amino acids: CASSQDAGGFGEAFF. The CDR3, as DNA: TGTGCCAGCAGCCAAGATGCAGGGGGCTTCGGTGAAGCTTTCTTT.